These T cell receptor beta chains were read from a single sample in a study of blood T cell repertoires in COVID-19. Repertoires were generated with immunoSEQ multiplex PCR, while TCRdb's copy carries only in-frame clones and drops some. The sample has roughly 250,000 clones, around 87% seen once. Sequenced input: peripheral blood. The receptors shown here come from a woman between 50 and 59 years old with acute or convalescent COVID-19. CDR3s include the opening cysteine and the closing phenylalanine or tryptophan. Part of the rows lack a size; the others show once, few, many or a class for expanded clones.

clone size	CDR3 length	J gene	V gene	CDR3 protein
-	17	TRBJ1-6	TRBV23-1	CASSQADRAAYNSPLHF
-	11	TRBJ1-1	TRBV6-5	CASIRGNEAFF
-	14	TRBJ2-3	TRBV2	CASRVSGSTDTQYF
once	14	TRBJ1-2	TRBV3-1/TRBV3-2	CASSPGQLPYGYTF
-	15	TRBJ2-1	TRBV7-7	CASSLGLSSYNEQFF
-	12	TRBJ2-1	TRBV12-3/TRBV12-4	CASSLVLNEQFF
-	13	TRBJ2-1	TRBV11-2	CASSPGGWDEQFF
-	13	TRBJ1-5	TRBV18	CASRQGGDQPQHF
-	16	TRBJ2-7	TRBV9	CASSASPGQDTYEQYF
-	15	TRBJ2-3	TRBV27	CASSSTSGRGVTQYF
-	14	TRBJ2-7	TRBV5-5	CASSSDRGRREQYF
-	15	TRBJ2-5	TRBV18	CASSPPGTSEETQYF
-	15	TRBJ1-2	TRBV10-3	CAISEGWEDRGGYTF
-	16	TRBJ1-3	TRBV7-9	CASSLALGDLGNTIYF
few	16	TRBJ1-5	TRBV18	CASSPPGGLGNQPQHF
-	16	TRBJ1-1	TRBV19	CASRPSGGLGSTEAFF
-	14	TRBJ1-2	TRBV7-8	CASSFGGRKDGYTF
-	16	TRBJ1-5	TRBV6-2/TRBV6-3	CASSPPGAGGNQPQHF
-	16	TRBJ2-7	TRBV27	CASSPPRGKPSYEQYF
-	12	TRBJ1-1	TRBV3-1/TRBV3-2	CASSFKNTEAFF
-	16	TRBJ2-1	TRBV6-4	CASSKGGLAVGSGQFF
-	11	TRBJ2-1	TRBV5-1	CASSLAVEQFF
-	12	TRBJ2-1	TRBV28	CASSLERQGQFF
-	14	TRBJ2-1	TRBV5-8	CASSLGGEYNEQFF
-	15	TRBJ2-1	TRBV24-1	CATSDLTRSHNEQFF
once	14	TRBJ2-7	TRBV7-2	CASNFGQVGGEQYF
-	14	TRBJ2-5	TRBV7-8	CASSWTGGWETQYF